This T cell receptor beta chain was sequenced in a study of T cell responses to AZD1222 COVID-19 vaccine. Notes on the study in general: Nearly half of the spike-specific TCRs reportedly recognize variant regions that carry no mutations. At baseline, seropositivity was found in only a handful of AZD1222 recipients.

Assay used: immunoSEQ multiplex PCR; TCRdb lists only in-frame clones, some missing. The sample lists some 160,000 clones, around nine tenths occurring once. Timing groups of about 4 and about 12 weeks for second doses were pooled. On this clone itself: Its specificity is unknown.

The source is an adult who received the AZD1222 COVID-19 vaccine. This material consisted of peripheral blood, taken 28 days after the second AZD1222 dose.

Written as DNA, the CDR3 is TGTGCCAGCAGCTCCTCCTTAGTCGAGCAGTACTTC. Its protein is CASSSSLVEQYF. The rearrangement uses TRBV5-5 and TRBJ2-7, with unresolved D. V was clipped by 3 bases and J by 6 bases, with 10 bases between them. Germline CDR1 is SGHKS and CDR2 is YYEKEE (reference sequence). This CDR3 has 12 amino acids.